What follows describes a single TCR beta chain. Its matching antigen is unknown. Assay: immunoSEQ multiplex PCR; the TCRdb copy retains only in-frame clones and omits some. The sample has tens of thousands of clones, just over 85% seen once. These data come from a study of OX40 agonist ivuxolimab in advanced cancers. Looking at the study overall: An agonistic anti-OX40 (CD134) antibody, ivuxolimab, was used to treat the patients. Administration of intravenous ivuxolimab to patients occurred every 2 weeks at 0.01 to 10 mg/kg.

Study-level findings and limits: Clonal expansion from baseline to week 6 occurred in both CD4+ and CD8+ T cells.

This CDR3 has 15 amino acids. Trimming cost V 5 bases and J 3 bases; bases outside gene matches: 9. The germline V gene has CDR1 MNHEY and CDR2 SVGAGI. Source: CD4+ or CD8+ T cells sorted from blood, taken in a trial of the OX40 agonist ivuxolimab. This chain links TRBV6-5 with TRBJ2-7; 8 bases map to TRBD1. The TCR was taken from an adult with an advanced solid tumor such as melanoma, head and neck, liver or kidney cancer. As DNA, the CDR3 is TGTGCCAGCAGTCATTCAGGGGGCGTTGTCTACGAGCAGTACTTC. This translates into CASSHSGGVVYEQYF.